This T cell receptor (beta chain) was profiled in a study of somatic mutations in cytotoxic T cells in rheumatoid arthritis. Flow cytometry served to check the purity of CD4+ and CD8+ cells, which were isolated by positive magnetic bead selection. Points on this clone: Its antigen is still unknown.

Profiled with immunoSEQ multiplex PCR; TCRdb holds only in-frame clones, not every one. The sample comprises thousands of clones, about four fifths of which are singletons, and over 25% rests with the top ten. CDR3 size: 16 residues. Per the germline V gene, CDR1 is MNHEY and CDR2 is SMNVEV (reference sequence). V lost 7 bases, J lost 8 bases, and 12 bases stayed unmatched. Notes on the study in general: In rheumatoid arthritis patients, unlike healthy controls, CD8+ clonality rose with age.

J is TRBJ2-2 and V is TRBV27; 11 bases are shared with TRBD2. The sequence was collected from a woman aged 55-70 years with rheumatoid arthritis. The sequencing input was CD8+ T cells sorted from blood. The chain's CDR3 is CASTSQLAGVRGELFF. The CDR3 DNA sequence: TGTGCCAGCACCTCTCAACTAGCGGGGGTTCGGGGGGAGCTGTTTTTT.